Listed here is a single TCR beta chain. Its antigen is unidentified. V shed 0 bases and J shed 0 bases, with 7 bases lying between them. Germline lookup yields CDR1 SGDLS and CDR2 YYNGEE. The CDR3 length is 14 residues. This record belongs to a study of graft-versus-host responses after intestinal transplantation. The study, taken as a whole, reports: Among recipient marrow samples, GvH clones were found; some appeared first in ileum or blood.

Assay used: immunoSEQ multiplex PCR; TCRdb lists only in-frame clones, some missing. The repertoire holds some 130,000 clones, with just over 90% as singletons. This sequence joins TRBV9 and TRBJ2-7, with D unresolved. The source is a human donor who received an intestinal transplant. The input for sequencing was unstimulated CD4+ T cells sorted from spleen or lymph node cells, taken before intestinal transplant. The CDR3 reads CASSVAYGSYEQYF. DNA of the CDR3: TGTGCCAGCAGCGTAGCTTACGGCTCCTACGAGCAGTACTTC.